The T cell receptor (beta chain) under discussion was sequenced for a study of blood T cell repertoires in COVID-19. Study-wide context: Acute and convalescent COVID-19 samples came from the United States, Italy and Spain. T cells, B-cell-depleted T cells, or PBMCs provided the cDNA or gDNA that served as material.

Per the original methods: Amplification with reference gene primers provided the estimates of nucleated cell counts. Libraries were prepared by immunoSEQ multiplex PCR; TCRdb keeps only in-frame clonotypes and omits some of them. V, J and clone size derive from that table, while D and trimming were established from the DNA sequence. This table has just under 50,000 clones, around 79% appearing once. V lost 6 bases and J lost 4; bases outside the gene matches: 5. The CDR3 has 15 amino acids. Germline V lookup: CDR1 SNHLY, CDR2 FYNNEI. This rearrangement joins TRBV2 to TRBJ2-1, with 11 bases fitting TRBD2. The sequenced sample was peripheral blood. This receptor was identified in a man in his sixties or seventies with acute or convalescent COVID-19. CDR3 residues: CASSASGGRYNEQFF. CDR3 in DNA: TGTGCCAGCAGCGCTAGCGGGGGGAGATACAATGAGCAGTTCTTC.